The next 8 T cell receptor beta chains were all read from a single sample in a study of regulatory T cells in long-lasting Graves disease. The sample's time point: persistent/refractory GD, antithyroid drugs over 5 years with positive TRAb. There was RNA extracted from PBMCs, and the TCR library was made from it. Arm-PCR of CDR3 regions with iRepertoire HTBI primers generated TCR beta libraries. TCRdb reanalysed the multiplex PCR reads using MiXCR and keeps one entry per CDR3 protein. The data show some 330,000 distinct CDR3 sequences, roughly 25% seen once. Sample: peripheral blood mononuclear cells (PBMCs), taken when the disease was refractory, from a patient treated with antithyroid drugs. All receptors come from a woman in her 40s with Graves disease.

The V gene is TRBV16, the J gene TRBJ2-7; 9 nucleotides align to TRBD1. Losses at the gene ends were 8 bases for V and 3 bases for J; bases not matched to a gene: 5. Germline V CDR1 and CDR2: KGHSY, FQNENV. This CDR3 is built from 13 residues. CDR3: CASGQGSFYEQYF. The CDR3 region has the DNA TGTGCCAGCGGACAGGGGAGTTTCTACGAGCAGTACTTC.

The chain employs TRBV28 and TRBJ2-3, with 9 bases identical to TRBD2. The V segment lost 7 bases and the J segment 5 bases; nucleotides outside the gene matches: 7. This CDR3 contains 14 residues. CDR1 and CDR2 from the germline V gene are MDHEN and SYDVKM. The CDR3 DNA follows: TGTGCCAGCACCGAAGCGGGAGGCGAAGATACGCAGTATTTT. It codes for CASTEAGGEDTQYF.

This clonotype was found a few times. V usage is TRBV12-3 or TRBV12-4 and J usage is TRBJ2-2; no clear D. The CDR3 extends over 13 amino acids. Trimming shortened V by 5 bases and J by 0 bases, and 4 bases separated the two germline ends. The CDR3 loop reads CASSPANTGELFF. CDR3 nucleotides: TGTGCCAGCAGTCCAGCGAACACCGGGGAGCTGTTTTTT.

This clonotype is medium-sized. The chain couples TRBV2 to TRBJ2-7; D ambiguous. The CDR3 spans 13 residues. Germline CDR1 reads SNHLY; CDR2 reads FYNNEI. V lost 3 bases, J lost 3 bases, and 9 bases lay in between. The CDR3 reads CASSDRDFYEQYF. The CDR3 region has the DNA TGTGCCAGCAGTGATCGAGACTTCTACGAGCAGTACTTC. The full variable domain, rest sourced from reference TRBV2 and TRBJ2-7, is EPEVTQTPSHQVTQMGQEVILRCVPISNHLYFYWYRQILGQKVEFLVSFYNNEISEKSEIFDDQFSVERPDGSNFTLKIRSTKLEDSAMYFCASSDRDFYEQYFGPGTRLTVT.

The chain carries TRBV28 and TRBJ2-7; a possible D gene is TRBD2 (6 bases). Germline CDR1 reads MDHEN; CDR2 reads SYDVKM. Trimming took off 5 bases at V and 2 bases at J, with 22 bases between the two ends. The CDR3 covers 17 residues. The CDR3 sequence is CASSRPLSGTDTYEQYF. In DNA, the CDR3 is TGTGCCAGCAGTCGACCCCTTTCCGGGACTGATACCTACGAGCAGTACTTC.

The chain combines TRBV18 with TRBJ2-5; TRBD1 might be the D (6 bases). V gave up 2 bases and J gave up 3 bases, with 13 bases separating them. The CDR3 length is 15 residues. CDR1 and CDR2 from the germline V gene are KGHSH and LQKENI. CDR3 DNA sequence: TGTGCCAGCTCACCAAGAGGGAACAGGGAAGAGACCCAGTACTTC. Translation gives CASSPRGNREETQYF.

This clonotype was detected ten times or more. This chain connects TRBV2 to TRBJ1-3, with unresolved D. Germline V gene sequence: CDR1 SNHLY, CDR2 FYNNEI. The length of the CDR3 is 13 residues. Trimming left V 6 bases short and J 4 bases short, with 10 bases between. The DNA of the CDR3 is TGTGCCAGCAGAAGGGTAGCAGGAAACACCATATATTTT. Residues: CASRRVAGNTIYF.

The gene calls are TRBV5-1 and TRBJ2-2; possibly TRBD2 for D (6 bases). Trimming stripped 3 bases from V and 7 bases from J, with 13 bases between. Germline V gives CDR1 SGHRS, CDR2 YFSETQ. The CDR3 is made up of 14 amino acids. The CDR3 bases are TGCGCCAGCAGCTGGGGACTGAATGGCGGGGAGCTGTTTTTT. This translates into CASSWGLNGGELFF.